One sample yielded the 28 T cell receptor beta chains listed below, sequenced in a study of identical twins' blood T cells. MiXCR was run by TCRdb on the 5' RACE reads, yielding one entry per CDR3 protein. The table has fewer than 450,000 distinct CDR3 sequences, 25% to 35% seen once. The sample consisted of PBMCs. Source of these receptors: a woman aged 18-50 years in good health.

This clonotype was observed a handful of times. This chain connects TRBV30 to TRBJ2-2, with D tentatively TRBD2 (6 bases). Germline CDR1 is GTSNPN and CDR2 is SVGIG (reference sequence). The CDR3 loop spans 15 amino acids. Trimming pared 6 bases from V and 7 bases from J, leaving 21 bases between. The CDR3, as DNA: TGTGCCTGTGAGGAGGGGACTCCTCTATTCGGGGAGCTGTTTTTT. It codes for CACEEGTPLFGELFF.

This clonotype was recorded a few times. The chain recombines TRBV12-5 with TRBJ2-2; the D call may be TRBD1 or TRBD2 (5 bases each). The CDR3 length is 13 residues. The V gene lost 6 bases and the J gene lost 4 bases, with 9 bases spanning the gap. In germline, CDR1 is LGHNT, CDR2 FRNRAP. CDR3 in DNA: TGTGCTAGTGGCCGAGGGGTCACCGGGGAGCTGTTTTTT. It specifies CASGRGVTGELFF. Full variable domain (rest looked up from reference TRBV12-5 and TRBJ2-2): DARVTQTPRHKVTEMGQEVTMRCQPILGHNTVFWYRQTMMQGLELLAYFRNRAPLDDSGMPKDRFSAEMPDATLATLKIQPSEPRDSAVYFCASGRGVTGELFFGEGSRLTVL.

The chain carries TRBV2 and TRBJ1-2, with D hard to call. This CDR3 contains 11 residues. V shed 7 bases and J shed 7 bases, with 10 bases lying between them. The germline gives CDR1 SNHLY, CDR2 FYNNEI. The CDR3 loop reads CASTYRGGYTF. The CDR3 nucleotides are TGTGCCAGCACCTACAGAGGTGGCTACACCTTC.

There are a few counts of this clonotype. This rearrangement joins TRBV9 to TRBJ1-1; D remains unclear. Germline V gene data show CDR1 as SGDLS and CDR2 as YYNGEE. The CDR3 spans 15 residues. V gave up 0 bases and J gave up 4 bases, with 13 bases separating them. The CDR3 loop is CASSVASTAGTEAFF. In DNA, the CDR3 is TGTGCCAGCAGCGTAGCTAGTACAGCCGGCACTGAAGCTTTCTTT.

This clonotype has only a few counts. CDR3 loop: CASRALISNQPQHF. CDR3 sequence (DNA): TGTGCCAGTAGGGCACTTATCAGCAATCAGCCCCAGCATTTT. V usage is TRBV19 and J usage is TRBJ1-5; the D is unclear. Germline lookup yields CDR1 LNHDA and CDR2 SQIVND (reference sequence). CDR3 length: 14 amino acids. The V end was cut by 6 bases, the J end by 1 base, with 10 bases between.

The chain employs TRBV25-1 and TRBJ1-2; D gene unclear. V was shortened by 6 bases and J by 5 bases, with 13 bases between the two germline ends. The CDR3 covers 13 residues. Germline CDR1 is MGHDK and CDR2 is SYGVNS. The CDR3 sequence is CASRVLPRYGYTF. CDR3 sequence (DNA): TGTGCCAGCAGGGTGCTACCGAGATATGGCTACACCTTC.

This sequence joins TRBV7-9 and TRBJ2-1; TRBD2 matches 7 bases. Per germline, CDR1 SEHNR and CDR2 FQNEAQ (reference sequence). There are 16 residues in the CDR3. Trimming cost V 1 base and J 1 base; bases outside gene matches: 4. The CDR3 DNA follows: TGTGCCAGCAGCTTAGGAGCGGGGTCTTCCTACAATGAGCAGTTCTTC. It is translated as CASSLGAGSSYNEQFF. Variable domain in full (rest from reference TRBV7-9 and TRBJ2-1): DTGVSQNPRHKITKRGQNVTFRCDPISEHNRLYWYRQTLGQGPEFLTYFQNEAQLEKSRLLSDRFSAERPKGSFSTLEIQRTEQGDSAMYLCASSLGAGSSYNEQFFGPGTRLTVL.

The chain combines TRBV18 with TRBJ2-5; unclear D gene. Trimming cost V 4 bases and J 1 base, with 7 bases left between them. The CDR3 has 13 amino acids. Germline V lookup: CDR1 KGHSH, CDR2 LQKENI. For the CDR3, the DNA is TGTGCCAGCTCACAAGGGTTCCAAGAGACCCAGTACTTC. Residues: CASSQGFQETQYF.

This clonotype was found a few times. V and J are TRBV3-1 and TRBJ2-4, with D possibly TRBD1 on 5 matching bases. Per germline, CDR1 LGHDT and CDR2 YNNKEL (reference sequence). The CDR3 has 17 amino acids. The V end was cut by 4 bases, the J end by 1 base, with 17 bases between. DNA of the CDR3: TGTGCCAGCAGCCCCGGAAGGGGCCTTTTGGCCAAAAACATTCAGTACTTC. This translates into CASSPGRGLLAKNIQYF.

This clonotype came up many times. The CDR3 loop is CASREMSNTEAFF. DNA of the CDR3: TGCGCCAGCAGGGAAATGTCGAACACTGAAGCTTTCTTT. This chain joins TRBV10-2 and TRBJ1-1; unclear D gene. V was trimmed by 6 bases and J by 1 base, leaving 9 bases between them. CDR3 size: 13 residues. The germline gives CDR1 WSHSY, CDR2 SAAADI.

This chain joins TRBV5-1 and TRBJ1-5; unclear D gene. The CDR3 runs to 15 residues. Trimming cost V 1 base and J 4 bases, with 12 bases left between them. Germline CDR1 reads SGHRS; CDR2 reads YFSETQ. CDR3 loop: CASSLFGLRNQPQHF. The CDR3 DNA follows: TGCGCCAGCAGCTTGTTCGGACTGAGGAATCAGCCCCAGCATTTT.

In its sample, this clonotype was seen many times. CDR3 residues: CASIRKGNTGELFF. CDR3 sequence (DNA): TGTGCCAGTATTCGGAAGGGGAACACCGGGGAGCTGTTTTTT. The V and J genes are TRBV19 and TRBJ2-2; D gene uncertain. In germline, CDR1 is LNHDA, CDR2 SQIVND (reference sequence). The V and J ends lost 7 bases and 1 base respectively, with 10 bases between them. This CDR3 comprises 14 residues. The whole variable domain, remainder taken from reference TRBV19 and TRBJ2-2, is DGGITQSPKYLFRKEGQNVTLSCEQNLNHDAMYWYRQDPGQGLRLIYYSQIVNDFQKGDIAEGYSVSREKKESFPLTVTSAQKNPTAFYLCASIRKGNTGELFFGEGSRLTVL.

A word on this clonotype: At one end, the junction sequence differs from germline, possibly due to a read error. The chain employs TRBV10-2 and TRBJ2-3; D is perhaps TRBD1 or TRBD2 (6 bases each). Germline loops: CDR1 WSHSY, CDR2 SAAADI. CDR3 length: 14 amino acids. The CDR3 reads CASKGGLSTDTQYF. CDR3 sequence (DNA): TGCGCCAGCAAAGGGGGGCTAAGCACAGATACACAGTATTTT.

The V and J genes are TRBV6-1 and TRBJ1-4, with D possibly being TRBD1 (5 bases). CDR3 length: 15 amino acids. Per the germline V gene, CDR1 is MNHNS and CDR2 is SASEGT. Trimming cost V 10 bases and J 10 bases, with 25 bases left between them. The CDR3: CATNVGGRVLPKLFF. DNA for the CDR3: TGTGCCACCAACGTGGGAGGCAGGGTCCTCCCAAAACTGTTTTTT.

This clonotype was observed at least ten times. This sequence joins TRBV5-1 and TRBJ1-2; D uncertain. V was shortened by 2 bases and J by 2 bases, with 7 bases between the two germline ends. Germline V gene sequence: CDR1 SGHRS, CDR2 YFSETQ. CDR3 length: 13 amino acids. CDR3 in amino acids: CASSFDINYGYTF. CDR3 sequence (DNA): TGCGCCAGCAGCTTCGACATAAACTATGGCTACACCTTC.

This clonotype was observed many times. The V gene is TRBV5-1, the J gene TRBJ1-1; D may be TRBD1 (5 bases). Germline CDR1 is SGHRS and CDR2 is YFSETQ. V lost 1 base, J lost 4 bases, and 11 bases lay in between. This CDR3 is built from 14 residues. CDR3 residues: CASSLRWGSTEAFF. For the CDR3, the DNA is TGCGCCAGCAGCTTGAGGTGGGGGTCCACTGAAGCTTTCTTT.

V and J are TRBV20-1 and TRBJ2-2, with D tentatively TRBD1 (5 bases). The CDR3 loop spans 14 amino acids. Trimming removed 4 bases from V and 0 bases from J, with 9 bases in between. Germline loops: CDR1 DFQATT, CDR2 SNEGSKA (reference sequence). The CDR3 nucleotides are TGCAGTGCTACGGACACCTCGAACACCGGGGAGCTGTTTTTT. It encodes CSATDTSNTGELFF.

The V and J genes are TRBV12-3 or TRBV12-4 and TRBJ2-1, with a possible D match to TRBD1 (6 bases). The ends were cut back, 5 bases at V and 0 bases at J, with 11 bases in the middle. The CDR3 is made up of 15 amino acids. The CDR3 reads CASSARGSSYNEQFF. CDR3 bases: TGTGCCAGCAGTGCCAGGGGAAGCTCCTACAATGAGCAGTTCTTC.

In DNA form, the CDR3 reads TGTGCCAGCCGGGACAGAATTAACTATGGCTACACCTTC. Protein: CASRDRINYGYTF. V usage is TRBV12-3 or TRBV12-4 and J usage is TRBJ1-2, with 7 bases matching TRBD1. Losses at the gene ends were 8 bases for V and 1 base for J; bases not matched to a gene: 4. CDR3 length equals 13 residues.

This clonotype was seen ten or more times. Its ends do not fully match the called genes, so a read error is possible. The gene calls are TRBV5-1 and TRBJ2-7; D gene unclear. This CDR3 spans 12 amino acids. The germline gives CDR1 SGHRS, CDR2 YFSETQ. The CDR3 nucleotides are TGTGCCAGCAGCTTAGATCTCTACGAGCAGTACTTC. Protein sequence: CASSLDLYEQYF. Combining the CDR3 with reference TRBV5-1 and TRBJ2-7 gives the whole variable domain KAGVTQTPRYLIKTRGQQVTLSCSPISGHRSVSWYQQTPGQGLQFLFEYFSETQRNKGNFPGRFSGRQFSNSRSEMNVSTLELGDSALYLCASSLDLYEQYFGPGTRLTVT.

This clonotype was picked up many times. This sequence joins TRBV29-1 and TRBJ1-2; possibly TRBD1 for D (5 bases). This CDR3 is built from 12 residues. Germline CDR1 reads SQVTM; CDR2 reads ANQGSEA. The ends were cut back, 7 bases at V and 4 bases at J, with 13 bases in the middle. CDR3 amino acids: CSASRQSYGYTF. The CDR3 DNA reads TGCAGCGCCAGTAGACAGTCCTATGGCTACACCTTC.

This chain links TRBV28 with TRBJ1-2, with D possibly being TRBD1 (5 bases). The CDR3 loop spans 14 amino acids. CDR1 and CDR2 (germline): MDHEN, SYDVKM. Deletions cut 4 bases from V and 4 bases from J, with 13 bases between. CDR3 sequence (DNA): TGTGCCAGCAGTTCCGGGACGCCCACCTATGGCTACACCTTC. Its protein product is CASSSGTPTYGYTF.

The V and J genes are TRBV7-8 and TRBJ2-7; weak D call: TRBD1 (6 bases). The CDR3 length is 15 residues. Germline CDR1 reads SGHVS; CDR2 reads FQNEAQ. Trimming took off 2 bases at V and 0 bases at J, with 11 bases between the two ends. The CDR3: CASSLFQGPSYEQYF. CDR3 nucleotide sequence: TGTGCCAGCAGCTTATTCCAGGGGCCCTCCTACGAGCAGTACTTC. Drawing the rest from reference TRBV7-8 and TRBJ2-7, the complete variable domain is GAGVSQSPRYKVAKRGQDVALRCDPISGHVSLFWYQQALGQGPEFLTYFQNEAQLDKSGLPSDRFFAERPEGSVSTLKIQRTQQEDSAVYLCASSLFQGPSYEQYFGPGTRLTVT.

This clonotype was observed a few times. V and J are TRBV6-6 and TRBJ2-2; D gene ambiguous. V was trimmed by 5 bases and J by 6 bases, leaving 7 bases between them. The CDR3 is 12 residues long. CDR1 MNHNY and CDR2 SVGAGI come from the germline V gene (reference sequence). The CDR3 nucleotides are TGTGCCAGCAGTCCCCCGGCCGGGGAGCTGTTTTTT. Its translation is CASSPPAGELFF.

This sequence joins TRBV5-1 and TRBJ1-2; 7 positions match TRBD1. The V gene's germline CDR1 is SGHRS and CDR2 YFSETQ. Trimming at V came to 3 bases and at J to 8 bases, leaving 4 bases not matched to a gene. This CDR3 region has 12 residues. The CDR3 DNA follows: TGCGCCAGCAGCTACGACAGGGACGGCTACACCTTC. Translating it yields CASSYDRDGYTF.

This clonotype was found many times. J is TRBJ2-7 and V is TRBV20-1; 10 bases are shared with TRBD2. J was trimmed by 0 bases and V by 3 bases; bases with no gene match: 8. This CDR3 spans 16 amino acids. Germline CDR1 reads DFQATT; CDR2 reads SNEGSKA (reference sequence). CDR3 DNA sequence: TGCAGTGCTAGCGGGACTAGCGAGGGAAGCTCCTACGAGCAGTACTTC. Its protein is CSASGTSEGSSYEQYF.

In its sample, this clonotype was seen once. An end of the junction does not agree with germline; a read error may underlie this. V gene TRBV12-3 or TRBV12-4 combines with J gene TRBJ1-5, with D perhaps TRBD1 (6 bases). This CDR3 comprises 12 residues. CDR3 amino acids: CASSQGNQPRHF. The CDR3 region has the DNA TGTGCCAGCAGCCAGGGGAATCAGCCCCGGCATTTT.

The CDR3 loop is CASSDGQLHGYTF. CDR3 sequence (DNA): TGTGCCAGCAGTGATGGGCAGTTACACGGCTACACCTTC. The chain couples TRBV27 to TRBJ1-2, with unresolved D. V shed 5 bases and J shed 8 bases, with 15 bases lying between them. The germline V gene has CDR1 MNHEY and CDR2 SMNVEV (reference sequence). The CDR3 is made up of 13 amino acids.